This is a list of T cell receptor beta chains from one sample in a study of cytomegalovirus exposure and HLA in healthy donors. Assay: immunoSEQ multiplex PCR; the TCRdb copy retains only in-frame clones and omits some. The sample lists about 120,000 clones, 65% to 80% occurring once. Sequenced sample: PBMCs. Source of these receptors: a woman aged 40 to 50 in good health and CMV-seropositive. Each CDR3 is given with its conserved first and last residue. Each record gives: D gene, V gene, clone size, J gene, CDR3 protein, CDR3 DNA. A D gene is named only where the DNA matches it firmly. Size values are once, few and many counts, or a class for expanded clones, and some rows have none.

>TRBD2|TRBV30|NA|TRBJ2-5
CAWGGVETQYF
TGTGCCTGGGGGGGGGTGGAGACCCAGTACTTC
>TRBD1|TRBV7-2|few|TRBJ1-5
CASSQDRVGNQPQHF
TGTGCCAGCAGCCAGGACAGGGTAGGCAATCAGCCCCAGCATTTT
>TRBD1|TRBV19|NA|TRBJ1-5
CASSLGQGSQPQHF
TGTGCCAGTAGTTTGGGACAGGGCAGCCAGCCCCAGCATTTT
>TRBD2|TRBV6-4|NA|TRBJ2-7
CASSQLPGLAYERYF
TGTGCCAGCAGTCAACTCCCGGGACTAGCCTACGAGCGGTACTTC
>TRBD1|TRBV7-2|NA|TRBJ1-1
CASSLAVLSWAGGETEAFF
TGTGCCAGCAGCTTAGCGGTGTTGAGTTGGGCAGGGGGCGAAACTGAAGCTTTCTTT
>NA|TRBV2|NA|TRBJ1-4
CASRGANEKLFF
TGTGCCAGCAGGGGAGCTAATGAAAAACTGTTTTTT
>NA|TRBV19|NA|TRBJ1-5
CASSLREDQPQHF
TGTGCCAGTAGCCTTAGGGAGGATCAGCCCCAGCATTTT
>NA|TRBV9|NA|TRBJ1-4
CASSGADVEKLFF
TGTGCCAGCAGCGGGGCTGACGTTGAAAAACTGTTTTTT
>NA|TRBV6-1|NA|TRBJ2-2
CASRLAPGTGELFF
TGTGCCAGTAGACTGGCCCCTGGGACCGGGGAGCTGTTTTTT
>TRBD2|TRBV4-3|NA|TRBJ2-2
CASSQDSGGPTGGELFF
TGCGCCAGCAGCCAAGATTCGGGAGGGCCGACGGGCGGGGAGCTGTTTTTT
>NA|TRBV6-5|NA|TRBJ2-7
CASRAPMLRDERYF
TGTGCCAGCAGGGCGCCGATGTTGCGGGACGAGCGGTACTTC
>NA|TRBV6-5|medium-sized|TRBJ2-5
CASSPSPRGGETQYF
TGTGCCAGCAGTCCTTCCCCAAGGGGCGGAGAGACCCAGTACTTC
>TRBD1|TRBV7-2|few|TRBJ2-3
CASSLVGDRGDPQYF
TGTGCCAGCAGCTTAGTCGGGGACAGGGGAGATCCGCAGTATTTT
>TRBD1|TRBV4-1|NA|TRBJ1-1
CASSQVRAGGPLGTEAFF
TGCGCCAGCAGCCAAGTTAGGGCAGGGGGCCCACTGGGCACTGAAGCTTTCTTT
>TRBD1|TRBV30|NA|TRBJ1-5
CAWGQGGQPQHF
TGTGCCTGGGGACAGGGCGGACAGCCCCAGCATTTT
>TRBD1|TRBV15|NA|TRBJ1-5
CATSSGQGEQPQHF
TGTGCCACCAGCAGCGGACAGGGGGAACAGCCCCAGCATTTT
>TRBD2|TRBV4-3|NA|TRBJ2-1
CASSPSSSGDYNEQFF
TGCGCCAGCAGCCCTTCGTCTAGCGGGGACTACAATGAGCAGTTCTTC